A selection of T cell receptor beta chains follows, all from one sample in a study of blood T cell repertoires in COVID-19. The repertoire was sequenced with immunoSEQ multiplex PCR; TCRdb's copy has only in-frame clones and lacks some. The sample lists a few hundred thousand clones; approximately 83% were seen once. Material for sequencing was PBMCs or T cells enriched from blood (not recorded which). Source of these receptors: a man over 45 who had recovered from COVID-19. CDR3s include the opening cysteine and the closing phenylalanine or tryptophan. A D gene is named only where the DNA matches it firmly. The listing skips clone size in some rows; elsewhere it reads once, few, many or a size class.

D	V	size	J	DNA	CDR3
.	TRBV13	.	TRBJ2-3	TGTGCCAGCAGCTTGGCGGGACAGCGCACAGATACGCAGTATTTT	CASSLAGQRTDTQYF
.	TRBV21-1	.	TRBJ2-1	TGTGCCAGCAGCAAAGTTGCGCCCCCGGGGCTAGCGGGAGGGCCTTCTTACAATGAGCAGTTCTTC	CASSKVAPPGLAGGPSYNEQFF
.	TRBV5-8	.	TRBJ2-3	TGTGCCAGCAGAGGCAGGGGGGCCACAGATACGCAGTATTTT	CASRGRGATDTQYF
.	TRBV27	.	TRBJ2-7	TGTGCCAGCAGTTTCCAGTACGCTACGGGGCAGTACTTC	CASSFQYATGQYF
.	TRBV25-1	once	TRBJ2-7	TGTGCCAGCAGTGTCCACAGGGGGGGCTCCTCCTACGAGCAGTACTTC	CASSVHRGGSSYEQYF
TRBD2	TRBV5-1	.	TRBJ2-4	TGCGCCAGCAGCGTAGACCGGGGGGACATTCAGTACTTC	CASSVDRGDIQYF
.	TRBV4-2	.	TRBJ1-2	TGTGCCAGCAGCCAAAATCTACAGGGTCTGTCGAATTATGGCTACACCTTC	CASSQNLQGLSNYGYTF
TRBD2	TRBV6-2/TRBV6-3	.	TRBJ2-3	TGTGCCAGCAGCCCCAGCGGGAGACCCACAGATACGCAGTATTTT	CASSPSGRPTDTQYF
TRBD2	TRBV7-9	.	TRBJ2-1	TGTGCCAGCAGCTTAGCAGCGGGAGGTCCCAATGAGCAGTTCTTC	CASSLAAGGPNEQFF
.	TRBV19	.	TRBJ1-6	TGTGCCAGTAGTAACACACCAAGGGGGAATTCACCCCTCCACTTT	CASSNTPRGNSPLHF
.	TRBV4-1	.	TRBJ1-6	TGCGCCAGCAGCCAAGGTCTCCGGTGGGCTTCACCCCTCCACTTT	CASSQGLRWASPLHF
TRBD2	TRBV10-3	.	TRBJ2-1	TGTGCCATCAGGAGCTCGGGGCTAGCGGGGATAAATGAGCAGTTCTTC	CAIRSSGLAGINEQFF
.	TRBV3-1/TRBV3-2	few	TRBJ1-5	TGTGCCATCCCCCGGGCATGGCAGGGGTCTTATAGCAATCAGCCCCAGCATTTT	CAIPRAWQGSYSNQPQHF
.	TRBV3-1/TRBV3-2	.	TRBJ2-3	TGTGCCAGCAGCCAAGGTGGACCGGGATTGCCAGATACGCAGTATTTT	CASSQGGPGLPDTQYF
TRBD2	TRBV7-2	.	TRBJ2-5	TGTGCCAGCAGCATACACAGTGCGGGAGAACAAGAGACCCAGTACTTC	CASSIHSAGEQETQYF
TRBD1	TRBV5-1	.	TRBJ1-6	TGCGCCAGCAGCTTGGGCTGGGACAGGAAATCACCCCTCCACTTT	CASSLGWDRKSPLHF
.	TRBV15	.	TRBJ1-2	TGTGCCCGGCTCTCCGGGCGGGGAAGGTTCTATGGCTACACCTTC	CARLSGRGRFYGYTF
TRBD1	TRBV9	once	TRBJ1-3	TGTGCCAGCAGCGAATACAGGGGACGGAGAAACACCATATATTTT	CASSEYRGRRNTIYF
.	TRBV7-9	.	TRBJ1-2	TGTGCCAGCACCCCGACACCCACCGACTATGGCTACACCTTC	CASTPTPTDYGYTF
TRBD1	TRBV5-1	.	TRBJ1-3	TGCGCCAGCAGGGACAGGGGTTCCTCTGGAAACACCATATATTTT	CASRDRGSSGNTIYF
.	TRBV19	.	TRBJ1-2	TGTGCCAGTAGTATAGGTCGGACTCGGGGAGGTTCAGGCCCTTGGGACCCTAACTATGGCTACACCTTC	CASSIGRTRGGSGPWDPNYGYTF
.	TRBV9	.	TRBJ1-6	TGTGCCAGCAGCGTAGGAGAGAACTCACCCCTCCACTTT	CASSVGENSPLHF
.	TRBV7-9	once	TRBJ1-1	TGTGCCAGCAGCCCCGGACAAGCCACTGAAGCTTTCTTT	CASSPGQATEAFF
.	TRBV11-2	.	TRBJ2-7	TGTGCCAGCAGCTTAGGCAGGGTGATAGCCTACGAGCAGTACTTC	CASSLGRVIAYEQYF